Each of the 21 T cell receptor beta chains below was sequenced from the same sample in a study of blood T cells in healthy people across ages. PCR was performed a second time for about 7 to 11 cycles using a sample-barcoded 5' primer and a J-beta primer mix. TCRdb re-called the 5' RACE reads with MiXCR, one entry per CDR3 protein. The profile covers about 2 million distinct CDR3 sequences, with about 50% appearing a single time and around 2.1% taken by the ten largest. The sample consisted of blood. The receptor set was obtained from a woman aged 40-49 years in good health.

CDR3 loop: CASSPLGPLNGGATDEQFF. In DNA form, the CDR3 reads TGTGCCAGCAGTCCGCTAGGGCCCCTAAACGGGGGGGCGACGGATGAGCAGTTCTTC. The chain combines TRBV27 with TRBJ2-1, with 8 nucleotides matching TRBD2. The CDR3 is made up of 19 amino acids. Germline lookup yields CDR1 MNHEY and CDR2 SMNVEV (reference sequence). Trimming at V came to 5 bases and at J to 8 bases, leaving 23 bases not matched to a gene.

This clonotype was counted a few times. The chain uses TRBV28 and TRBJ2-3, with 7 bases lining up with TRBD2. Germline V gene sequence: CDR1 MDHEN, CDR2 SYDVKM. The J segment lost 2 bases and the V segment lost 4 bases, leaving 6 bases of the junction unmatched. The CDR3 runs to 15 residues. CDR3 sequence: CASSSLGLDTDTQYF. The CDR3, as DNA: TGTGCCAGCAGTTCCCTAGGACTAGACACAGATACGCAGTATTTT.

This chain links TRBV9 with TRBJ2-1; D may be TRBD1 (6 bases). CDR1 and CDR2 (germline): SGDLS, YYNGEE. The CDR3 covers 14 residues. V shed 3 bases and J shed 3 bases, with 10 bases lying between them. The CDR3 region is CASSGRDNYNEQFF. DNA for the CDR3: TGTGCCAGCAGCGGCCGGGACAACTACAATGAGCAGTTCTTC.

This chain uses TRBV21-1 with TRBJ2-7; TRBD1 was called by the table and not checked on the DNA. TRBV21-1 is listed as a pseudogene. The CDR3 length is 20 residues. The CDR3 sequence is CASSKAFSDLCGTGAYEQYF. Written as DNA, the CDR3 is TGTGCCAGCAGCAAGGCTTTTTCCGATTTATGTGGGACAGGGGCCTACGAGCAGTACTTC.

CDR3 DNA: TGCAGTGCTAGAGATCGACAGCACACCGGGGAGCTGTTTTTT. Its protein is CSARDRQHTGELFF. This chain joins TRBV20-1 and TRBJ2-2, with D perhaps matching TRBD1 (5 bases). Trimming cost V 0 bases and J 3 bases, with 8 bases left between them. CDR1 is DFQATT and CDR2 is SNEGSKA in the germline V gene (reference sequence). This CDR3 comprises 14 residues.

This chain joins TRBV4-1 and TRBJ1-4; D not certain. Germline-derived CDR1 and CDR2 are MGHRA and YSYEKL. This CDR3 has 14 amino acids. V was cut by 4 bases and J by 3 bases, with 9 bases left in between. The CDR3 sequence: CASSPFFPNEKLFF. CDR3 nucleotides: TGCGCCAGCAGCCCCTTCTTCCCTAATGAAAAACTGTTTTTT.

On this clonotype: One junction end disagrees with the germline gene, perhaps due to a read error. The CDR3 region has the DNA TGTGCCTGCAGCCATAACGGTGCAACTAGCGGGGTTGGCAATGAGCAGTTCTTC. Its translation: CACSHNGATSGVGNEQFF. The V call is TRBV4-2, the J call TRBJ2-1, with 10 bases matching TRBD2. Germline V gene data show CDR1 as LGHNA and CDR2 as YNFKEQ. The CDR3 runs 18 residues.

The J gene is TRBJ2-4, the V gene TRBV6-1; maybe TRBD1 (5 bases). The end of the DNA fits TRBJ2-7 better, so the J call may be wrong. CDR3 size: 14 residues. Germline lookup yields CDR1 MNHNS and CDR2 SASEGT. CDR3 bases: TGTGCCAGCAGAGCAGACAGATCGATCTACGAGCAGTACTTC. This sequence encodes CASRADRSIYEQYF.

This chain's CDR3 is CASSTITSYEQYF. DNA for the CDR3: TGTGCCAGTAGTACCATAACCTCCTACGAGCAGTACTTC. This chain uses TRBV19 with TRBJ2-7; D uncertain. This CDR3 region has 13 residues. Germline-derived CDR1 and CDR2 are LNHDA and SQIVND (reference sequence). V was cut by 4 bases and J by 0 bases, with 7 bases left in between.

This clonotype has a handful of counts. The chain couples TRBV20-1 to TRBJ1-5; TRBD1 might be the D (6 bases). The V end was cut by 1 base, the J end by 7 bases, with 11 bases between. Germline V gene sequence: CDR1 DFQATT, CDR2 SNEGSKA (reference sequence). The CDR3 covers 13 residues. In DNA form, the CDR3 reads TGCAGTGCTAGAGGACAGGATATACAGCCCCAGCATTTT. It encodes CSARGQDIQPQHF.

This clonotype occurred a few times. The rearrangement links TRBV5-6 to TRBJ2-3, with a tentative D call TRBD1 (6 bases). Trimming pared 4 bases from V and 3 bases from J, leaving 15 bases between. The germline CDR1 and CDR2 sequences are SGHDT and YYEEEE. The CDR3 has 15 residues. DNA of the CDR3: TGTGCCAGCAGCGTGGGGCAGGGGATGACAGATACGCAGTATTTT. It translates to CASSVGQGMTDTQYF. The variable domain in full, completed from reference TRBV5-6 and TRBJ2-3, reads DAGVTQSPTHLIKTRGQQVTLRCSPKSGHDTVSWYQQALGQGPQFIFQYYEEEERQRGNFPDRFSGHQFPNYSSELNVNALLLGDSALYLCASSVGQGMTDTQYFGPGTRLTVL.

The chain couples TRBV28 to TRBJ2-5; 9 nucleotides align to TRBD2. This CDR3 has 15 residues. The V gene end was trimmed by 5 bases and the J gene end by 1 base; junction bases not matched to a gene: 5. Per germline, CDR1 MDHEN and CDR2 SYDVKM. CDR3 amino acids: CASSPAGGGQETQYF. In DNA, the CDR3 is TGTGCCAGCAGTCCCGCGGGAGGGGGCCAAGAGACCCAGTACTTC.

With respect to this clonotype: One end of the junction does not line up with germline, which may come from a read error. This chain joins TRBV28 and TRBJ2-6, with D perhaps TRBD1 (5 bases). This CDR3 has 15 amino acids. From germline, CDR1 is MDHEN and CDR2 SYDVKM. For the CDR3, the DNA is TGTGCCAGCAGTTTTCACCACTCTGGGGCCAACGTCCCGACTTTC. This codes for CASSFHHSGANVPTF.

On this clonotype: This may arise from a read error, as a much more abundant clone is one base away. The chain has TRBV10-3 and TRBJ1-5; D remains ambiguous. V shed 0 bases and J shed 0 bases, with 9 bases lying between them. Looked up from germline, CDR1 is ENHRY and CDR2 is SYGVKD. The CDR3 is 16 residues long. The CDR3 DNA reads TGTGCCATCAGTGAGTCTGTCGACCTTAGCAATCAGCCCCAGCATTTT. It yields the protein CAISESVDLSNQPQHF.

The rearrangement links TRBV6-2 or TRBV6-3 to TRBJ2-1, with a tentative D call TRBD2 (7 bases). The CDR3 is made up of 16 amino acids. Trimming took off 0 bases at V and 5 bases at J, with 14 bases between the two ends. CDR1 and CDR2 from the germline V gene are MNHEY and SVGEGT. The CDR3 loop reads CASSYSTGGPHNEQFF. CDR3 nucleotide sequence: TGTGCCAGCAGTTACTCAACGGGGGGCCCCCACAATGAGCAGTTCTTC.

In its sample, this clonotype was seen a few times. This chain links TRBV29-1 with TRBJ2-7; perhaps TRBD2 as D (6 bases). V lost 0 bases and J lost 7, with 19 bases in between. This CDR3 spans 15 amino acids. The germline gives CDR1 SQVTM, CDR2 ANQGSEA. The CDR3 region is CSVEDRRGLGGEQYF. The DNA of the CDR3 is TGCAGCGTTGAAGATCGACGCGGCCTGGGGGGAGAGCAGTACTTC.

V usage is TRBV10-3 and J usage is TRBJ2-1; 7 bases line up with TRBD1. V was clipped by 6 bases and J by 2 bases; unmatched bases: 13. CDR1 is ENHRY, CDR2 SYGVKD, per germline. This CDR3 has 17 residues. The CDR3 loop reads CAIRDGTGVHPYNEQFF. In nucleotides, the CDR3 is TGTGCCATCAGAGACGGTACAGGGGTTCATCCCTACAATGAGCAGTTCTTC.

This clonotype came up many times. The rearrangement uses TRBV27 and TRBJ2-5; 9 bases fit TRBD1. Germline loops: CDR1 MNHEY, CDR2 SMNVEV (reference sequence). The CDR3 spans 16 residues. V shed 7 bases and J 7 bases; nucleotides not matched to a gene: 16. This CDR3 is CASTSGRYRGPGTQYF. The CDR3, as DNA: TGTGCCAGCACTTCCGGGCGGTACAGGGGGCCGGGGACCCAGTACTTC.

This chain uses TRBV5-5 with TRBJ2-7; TRBD1 matches 8 bases. The germline gives CDR1 SGHKS, CDR2 YYEKEE (reference sequence). This CDR3 is built from 17 residues. V lost 4 bases and J lost 0; bases outside the gene matches: 12. The CDR3 coding sequence is TGTGCCAGCAGCGGACGAACCGACAGGGGCAGCTCCTACGAGCAGTACTTC. As protein: CASSGRTDRGSSYEQYF. The complete variable domain, with remaining parts taken from reference TRBV5-5 and TRBJ2-7, reads DAGVTQSPTHLIKTRGQQVTLRCSPISGHKSVSWYQQVLGQGPQFIFQYYEKEERGRGNFPDRFSARQFPNYSSELNVNALLLGDSALYLCASSGRTDRGSSYEQYFGPGTRLTVT.

This clonotype was detected only a few times. V is TRBV15 and J is TRBJ2-3, with D tentatively TRBD2 (5 bases). The CDR3 runs 13 residues. The germline gives CDR1 LNHNV, CDR2 YYDKDF (reference sequence). The V end was cut by 5 bases, the J end by 4 bases, with 10 bases between. CDR3 sequence reads: CATSQPAADTQYF. The CDR3, as DNA: TGTGCCACCAGCCAACCAGCGGCAGATACGCAGTATTTT.

Only one count was recorded for this clonotype. V and J are TRBV3-1 and TRBJ2-7; 7 bases are a match to TRBD2. The J call may be incorrect, as the DNA end agrees better with TRBJ2-4. CDR3 length equals 15 residues. Germline V gives CDR1 LGHDT, CDR2 YNNKEL (reference sequence). CDR3 in amino acids: CASSQDEVGGNIQYF. For the CDR3, the DNA is TGTGCCAGCAGCCAAGATGAGGTGGGGGGGAACATTCAGTACTTC.